This TCR beta chain is drawn from a study of T cells in Graves' hyperthyroidism and ophthalmopathy (dated by TCRdb to between 2018 and 2021). About the full investigation: Peripheral blood was collected at initial diagnosis, before any treatment. To identify TCR V-J signatures that set the groups apart, the researchers used a discovery cohort of 100 patients, made up of approximately 43 with Graves' ophthalmopathy and about 59 with stable Graves' hyperthyroidism. An independent validation cohort of 18 to 20 hyperthyroidism patients and approximately 15 patients who later progressed to ophthalmopathy tested prospective prediction of ophthalmopathy. The 90 to 100 discovery patients were randomly split 7:3 into training and test sets. In addition, the study compared T-cell repertoires in thyroid tissue and in blood from several Graves' hyperthyroidism patients. After sampling, hyperthyroidism patients received methimazole starting at 30 mg daily, and ophthalmopathy patients received high-dose intravenous methylprednisolone. The paper describes TCR Vbeta CDR3 sequencing of some 130 peripheral blood samples, made up of 43 ophthalmopathy patients, approximately 76 hyperthyroidism patients and 17 progressor patients.

The CDR1 and CDR2 encoded by the germline V gene (reference sequence) are LNHDA and SQIVND. V loses 3 bases at its end and J loses 5 bases; junction bases beyond the gene matches: 4. Inclusive of the bounding cysteine and phenylalanine, the CDR3 is 13 residues long. CDR3 DNA only is kept here, 39 bases in frame from base 1. This clonotype was observed many times. It lacks a known antigen. No base qualities exist here, and no much larger clone lies one base off it. Overall study results and their limits: Ophthalmopathy was separated from stable hyperthyroidism by a 13 V-J signature model, with over 85% sensitivity and about 84% specificity obtained in cross-validation and 80%/75% obtained in testing. In validation, the model predicted progression to ophthalmopathy a median of about 6.5 months before onset, with roughly 70% sensitivity and roughly 77% specificity. Most expanded thyroid clonotypes (frequency above 0.001) were also detected in blood, a finding suggesting that blood repertoires may reflect thyroid immune responses. Sample size was not statistically predetermined, and blinding of investigators to group allocation was not performed.

Stable Graves' hyperthyroidism was defined as the absence of progression to ophthalmopathy over 18 months of follow-up. Hyperthyroidism patients were newly diagnosed, with disease duration under 2 months, and aged 18 to 65 years. Patients with uncontrolled infections, other autoimmune diseases, pregnancy or lactation were excluded. Diagnoses were established on the basis of clinical symptoms, serum thyroxine and TRAb, thyroid ultrasound, and orbital computed tomography. Ficoll-Paque density gradient centrifugation was used to isolate PBMCs from approximately 11 ml of fresh peripheral blood. Trizol reagent was used to extract total RNA, and RNA quality was then checked on an Agilent 2100 Bioanalyzer. Amplification of TCR beta CDR3 regions was carried out from RNA transcripts. A first-round RT-PCR of the TCR CDR3 used the HTBI primer set with the Qiagen OneStep RT-PCR kit. A second multiplex PCR round built the libraries, followed by size selection and purification. Libraries were sequenced paired-end with 100 bp reads on an Illumina HiSeq2000. Processing in the source paper ran as follows. SOAPnuke was used to process the raw data, with reads discarded if the reads contained adapters or uncalled bases, had a mean Phred below 15, or lacked an exact constant-primer or identifier match. COPE v1.2.5 was used to merge high-quality paired reads, and clonotypes were defined as unique nucleotide sequences. Clonotypes were aligned to IMGT TRBV, TRBD and TRBJ reference segments using MiTCR v1.1. The analysis included only V-J combinations with a frequency above 0.0001, which together covered more than 99% of the repertoires. A TCS score was defined as the ratio between F50 (clonal expansion) and ExV (chaos), using BLOSUM62-based TCRdist between CDR3 peptides within each V-J. Welch's t-statistics and random forest reduced several hundred V-J features to 10 to 15, which were used in a naive Bayes classifier (R e1071). The similarity between thyroid and blood repertoires was quantified using the Morisita-Horn index. TCRdb applied fastp at Q25 and MiXCR to the public reads, then kept only in-frame beta chains. Merged by CDR3 protein, the rows form single entries marked with the most common genes and DNA. The V and J calls shown here were made by TCRdb, not taken from the authors' results. For this sample the table gives 700,000 to 850,000 distinct CDR3 sequences, of which about a third were detected only once. Around 29% of the sample rests with the top ten.

The source is a woman in her 40s with Graves' hyperthyroidism. Material for sequencing was blood. The V gene is TRBV19 and the J gene is TRBJ2-7, with TRBD2 matching 7 junction bases. The CDR3 in this case is CASSIASGNEQYF. The DNA is as follows: TGTGCCAGTAGTATCGCTAGCGGAAACGAGCAGTACTTC.